The rows below give T cell receptor beta chains drawn from one sample of a study of cytomegalovirus exposure and HLA in healthy donors. Sequenced by immunoSEQ multiplex PCR; TCRdb stores in-frame clones only, minus some. Of fewer than 200,000 clones listed, approximately 78% are singletons. What was sequenced was PBMCs. The receptors shown here come from a young woman in good health and CMV-seronegative. CDR3s include the opening cysteine and the closing phenylalanine or tryptophan. D genes are given only for firm matches. For some rows the clone size is stated as once, few or many, or as a class when expanded; others skip it.

V	size	J	D	DNA	CDR3
TRBV7-8	once	TRBJ1-1	NA	TGTGCCAGCAGCCAAGGGTCAGGGGAAGCTTTCTTT	CASSQGSGEAFF
TRBV6-5	few	TRBJ2-2	TRBD2	TGTGCCAGCAGTTGGACTAGCGGAAACACCGGGGAGCTGTTTTTT	CASSWTSGNTGELFF
TRBV19	NA	TRBJ2-7	NA	TGTGCCAGTAGTCCCTCGGGGTTCCCCTACGAGCAGTACTTC	CASSPSGFPYEQYF
TRBV7-2	NA	TRBJ2-1	NA	TGTGCCAGCAGCTGGGGACTGGGGAATGAGCAGTTCTTC	CASSWGLGNEQFF
TRBV6-5	NA	TRBJ2-7	TRBD1	TGTGCCAGCAGGGGACAGGGGCTAATAACCTACGAGCAGTACTTC	CASRGQGLITYEQYF
TRBV20-1	NA	TRBJ2-5	NA	TGCAGTGCCAGGTGGGAGACCCAGTACTTC	CSARWETQYF
TRBV28	NA	TRBJ1-2	NA	TGTGCCAGCAGTTCGTCTATACAGGGAATTGGTGGCTACACCTTC	CASSSSIQGIGGYTF
TRBV25-1	NA	TRBJ1-2	NA	TGTGCCAGCAGTCCCCCCGGACAGCTTGGCTACACCTTC	CASSPPGQLGYTF
TRBV2	few	TRBJ2-3	NA	TGTGCCAGCAGGGGGCTAGGCACAGATACGCAGTATTTT	CASRGLGTDTQYF
TRBV6-1	NA	TRBJ2-3	TRBD2	TGTGCCAGTGAGATTAACGGGAGGTGGTGGTATTTT	CASEINGRWWYF
TRBV19	NA	TRBJ1-5	NA	TGTGCCAGCGGGGGGGCTGGAGGCAATCAGCCCCAGCATTTT	CASGGAGGNQPQHF
TRBV9	once	TRBJ1-1	NA	TGTGCCAGCAGCGTAGTTCCGGGGAACACTGAAGCTTTCTTT	CASSVVPGNTEAFF
TRBV6-1	NA	TRBJ2-3	TRBD2	TGTGCCAGCAGCAGCGCCGGCGGGAGGACAGATACGCAGTATTTT	CASSSAGGRTDTQYF
TRBV4-1	NA	TRBJ2-5	TRBD1	TGCGCCAGCAGCCACGACCGCGGACAGGGGGCTGGGACCCAGTACTTC	CASSHDRGQGAGTQYF
TRBV18	NA	TRBJ1-5	TRBD1	TGTGCCAGCTCAGACAGGGTTTTCAATCAGCCCCAGCATTTT	CASSDRVFNQPQHF
TRBV28	NA	TRBJ1-6	NA	TGTGCCAGCAGTTTCCGAGGCTCCTATAATTCACCCCTCCACTTT	CASSFRGSYNSPLHF
TRBV10-3	NA	TRBJ2-7	TRBD2	TGTGCCATCAGTGAGACTGTACTAGCGACCTACGAGCAGTACTTC	CAISETVLATYEQYF
TRBV28	NA	TRBJ2-1	TRBD2	TGTGCCAGCAGTCGGGGACTAGCGGGAAGGGAGCAGTTCTTC	CASSRGLAGREQFF
TRBV6-1	NA	TRBJ2-2	NA	TGTGCCAGCAGTTTGGGGGCGTTTGGCACCGGGGAGCTGTTTTTT	CASSLGAFGTGELFF
TRBV5-1	NA	TRBJ1-2	NA	TGCGCCAGCAGCTTGGGAGAGACTCACTATGGCTACACCTTC	CASSLGETHYGYTF
TRBV4-1	NA	TRBJ2-1	TRBD1	TGCGCCAGCAGCCGGACAGGGGGTTCCTACAATGAGCAGTTCTTC	CASSRTGGSYNEQFF
TRBV6-6	NA	TRBJ2-1	TRBD1	TGTGCCAGCAGGCCCACCGGGACAGGGGTCAATGAGCAGTTCTTC	CASRPTGTGVNEQFF
TRBV4-1	NA	TRBJ2-7	TRBD2	TGCGCCAGCAGCCAGGGACTAGCGGCCAGCTCCTACGAGCAGTACTTC	CASSQGLAASSYEQYF
TRBV5-1	NA	TRBJ2-3	NA	TGCGCCAGCAGTATCTACGGGAGTGCGGCAGATACGCAGTATTTT	CASSIYGSAADTQYF
TRBV19	NA	TRBJ2-7	TRBD1	TGTGCCAGTAGTAGACAGGGGGCTTACGAGCAGTACTTC	CASSRQGAYEQYF
TRBV5-1	NA	TRBJ2-7	TRBD2	TGCGCCAGCAGCCCTAGCGGACTAGCGGGAGTATACGAGCAGTACTTC	CASSPSGLAGVYEQYF
TRBV5-1	NA	TRBJ2-2	TRBD2	TGCGCCAGCACTAGGGGACTAGCGGGAGATACGAACACCGGGGAGCTGTTTTTT	CASTRGLAGDTNTGELFF
TRBV5-6	NA	TRBJ2-5	TRBD2	TGTGCCAGCAGCCCACTCGGGGAGGGGCCCCTTCAAGAGACCCAGTACTTC	CASSPLGEGPLQETQYF
TRBV29-1	NA	TRBJ2-7	TRBD1	TGCAGCGGAACCGGGACAGGGTACGAGCAGTACTTC	CSGTGTGYEQYF
TRBV5-4	once	TRBJ2-2	TRBD2	TGTGCCAGCAGCTTGGTCGGGGGGAGACCCACCGGGGAGCTGTTTTTT	CASSLVGGRPTGELFF
TRBV27	NA	TRBJ2-7	NA	TGTGCCAGCAGTTTCCAGAAAAGTTACGAGCAGTACTTC	CASSFQKSYEQYF
TRBV9	NA	TRBJ2-6	TRBD1	TGTGCCAGCAGCGTACAGACAGGGACTGGGGCCAACGTCCTGACTTTC	CASSVQTGTGANVLTF
TRBV5-1	NA	TRBJ1-2	NA	TGCGCCAGCAGCTCCGGAACAGGGACATTGGGCTACACCTTC	CASSSGTGTLGYTF
TRBV13	NA	TRBJ2-1	NA	TGTGCCAGCAGCCCACGCCTGGGCGAGCAGTTCTTC	CASSPRLGEQFF
TRBV27	NA	TRBJ1-5	NA	TGTGCCAGCAGTTCCGACTGGGGCAATCAGCCCCAGCATTTT	CASSSDWGNQPQHF
TRBV29-1	NA	TRBJ2-7	NA	TGCAGCGTGTCCGACAGCTACGAGCAGTACTTC	CSVSDSYEQYF
TRBV9	NA	TRBJ2-3	TRBD2	TGTGCCAGCAGCTTTAGCGGGAGGGCGAGCACAGATACGCAGTATTTT	CASSFSGRASTDTQYF
TRBV2	NA	TRBJ2-7	TRBD2	TGTGCCAGCACTCAGGCTAGCGGATATTACGAGCAGTACTTC	CASTQASGYYEQYF
TRBV6-5	few	TRBJ1-3	TRBD1	TGTGCCAGCAGTTACGACAGGGACTCTGGAAACACCATATATTTT	CASSYDRDSGNTIYF
TRBV6-5	NA	TRBJ1-4	NA	TGTGCCAGCAGTCGACTACGGGGAAAACTGTTTTTT	CASSRLRGKLFF
TRBV29-1	NA	TRBJ1-2	NA	TGCAGCGTTTGGACAGATGGCTACACCTTC	CSVWTDGYTF
TRBV19	NA	TRBJ1-5	NA	TGTGCCAGTAGAGAAACAGGGAATGTCAATCAGCCCCAGCATTTT	CASRETGNVNQPQHF
TRBV4-1	NA	TRBJ2-3	TRBD2	TGCGCCAGCAGCCAAGATCGGAATAGCGGGAGTGCAGATACGCAGTATTTT	CASSQDRNSGSADTQYF
TRBV7-2	once	TRBJ2-7	NA	TGTGCCAGCAGCCGGGACTCCATCTACGAGCAGTACTTC	CASSRDSIYEQYF
TRBV25-1	NA	TRBJ2-2	NA	TGTGCCAGCAGTCCCTTCGACACCTCAGTCACCGGGGAGCTGTTTTTT	CASSPFDTSVTGELFF
TRBV7-6	NA	TRBJ1-1	NA	TGTGCCAGCAGCTCTGCACCCGGTTGGGCCTTCTTT	CASSSAPGWAFF
TRBV19	NA	TRBJ2-7	TRBD1	TGTGCCAGTAGTACTGACAGGGAAGACTACGAGCAGTACTTC	CASSTDREDYEQYF
TRBV7-8	NA	TRBJ2-3	TRBD2	TGTGCCAGCAGCTTAGCTACTAGCGGATACACAGATACGCAGTATTTT	CASSLATSGYTDTQYF
TRBV7-9	once	TRBJ2-1	TRBD1	TGTTCCAGCAGCTCGGGACAGGGGTATGAGCAGTTCTTC	CSSSSGQGYEQFF
TRBV7-2	few	TRBJ2-2	NA	TGTGCCAGCAGCTTAGCGCTGGCATACACCGGGGAGCTGTTTTTT	CASSLALAYTGELFF
TRBV27	NA	TRBJ2-1	TRBD1	TGTGCCAGCAGGTCAGGGGGACCTTACAATGAGCAGTTCTTC	CASRSGGPYNEQFF
TRBV27	NA	TRBJ2-4	NA	TGTGCCAGCAGTTCCTTTAGCGGCAAAAACATTCAGTACTTC	CASSSFSGKNIQYF
TRBV11-1	NA	TRBJ2-1	NA	TGTGCCAGCAGCTTCGGACTCGCCGACAATGAGCAGTTCTTC	CASSFGLADNEQFF
TRBV14	NA	TRBJ2-7	TRBD2	TGTGCCAGCAGCCAGCTGACTAGCGAAACCTACGAGCAGTACTTC	CASSQLTSETYEQYF
TRBV7-2	NA	TRBJ1-5	NA	TGTGCCAGCAGCCACACCGCGGGTTCAGCTTTGGAGCCCCAGCATTTT	CASSHTAGSALEPQHF
TRBV7-9	NA	TRBJ2-1	NA	TGTGCCAGCAGCTTAGCTCTAGCAATCTCCAATGAGCAGTTCTTC	CASSLALAISNEQFF